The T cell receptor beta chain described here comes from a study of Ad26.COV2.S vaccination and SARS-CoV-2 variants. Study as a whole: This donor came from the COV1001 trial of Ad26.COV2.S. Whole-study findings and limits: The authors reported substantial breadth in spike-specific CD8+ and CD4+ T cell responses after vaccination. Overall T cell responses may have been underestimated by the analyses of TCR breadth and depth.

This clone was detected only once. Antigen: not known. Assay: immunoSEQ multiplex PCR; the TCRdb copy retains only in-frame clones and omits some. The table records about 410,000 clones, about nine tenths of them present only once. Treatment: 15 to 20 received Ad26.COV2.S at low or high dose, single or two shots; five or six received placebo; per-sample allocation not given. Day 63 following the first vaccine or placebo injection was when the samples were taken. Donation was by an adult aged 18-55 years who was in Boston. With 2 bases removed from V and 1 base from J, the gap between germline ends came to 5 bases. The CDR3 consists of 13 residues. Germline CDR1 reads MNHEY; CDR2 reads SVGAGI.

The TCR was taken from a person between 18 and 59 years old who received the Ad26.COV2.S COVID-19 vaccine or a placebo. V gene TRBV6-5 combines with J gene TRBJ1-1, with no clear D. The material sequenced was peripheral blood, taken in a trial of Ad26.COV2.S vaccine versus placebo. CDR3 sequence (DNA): TGTGCCAGCAGTTACGGGTGGAACACTGAAGCTTTCTTT. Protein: CASSYGWNTEAFF.